The rows below give T cell receptor beta chains drawn from one sample of a study of blood T cell repertoires in COVID-19. Libraries were prepared by immunoSEQ multiplex PCR; TCRdb keeps only in-frame clonotypes and omits some of them. The sample yields approximately 240,000 clones, about nine tenths seen once. Material for sequencing was peripheral blood. The receptor set was obtained from a man aged 25-45 years with COVID-19, enrolled during active disease. Both conserved end residues are trimmed from each CDR3. The order of the fields is V gene, D gene, J gene, CDR3 protein. A D gene is named only where the DNA matches it firmly.

>TRBV9|.|TRBJ1-3
ASSVEQGTGNTIY
>TRBV5-6|.|TRBJ1-2
ASSFWGLDYGYT
>TRBV24-1|.|TRBJ2-5
ATSDSRTSQETQY
>TRBV6-5|TRBD1|TRBJ1-2
AYKGPQGTIYGYT
>TRBV11-3|.|TRBJ1-5
ASSLDWPGPSYQPQH
>TRBV28|.|TRBJ1-3
ASSAHLGGVTGNTIY
>TRBV5-1|TRBD1|TRBJ1-3
ASSLTGDSGNTIY
>TRBV7-2|TRBD1|TRBJ1-6
ASSQDRVNSPLH
>TRBV6-1|TRBD2|TRBJ2-3
ASSDLVTSASGTDTQY
>TRBV2|.|TRBJ1-2
ASSFSSKQGRNYGYT
>TRBV11-1|.|TRBJ1-2
ASGFRGTEGYT
>TRBV6-5|TRBD1|TRBJ2-7
ASSGQGYEQY
>TRBV11-2|TRBD2|TRBJ2-1
ASSPLPGSGGATYNEQF
>TRBV7-9|TRBD1|TRBJ2-2
ASRQDRGHTGELF
>TRBV10-3|TRBD2|TRBJ2-3
AAGGVSGQY
>TRBV13|.|TRBJ2-3
ASSLGPTFTDTQY
>TRBV6-5|.|TRBJ2-5
ASWVTEETQY
>TRBV7-9|.|TRBJ1-1
ASSSRGTEAF
>TRBV5-1|TRBD1|TRBJ2-3
ASSLGQGDTDTQY
>TRBV9|TRBD1|TRBJ1-6
ASSAAGGNNNSPLH
>TRBV10-3|.|TRBJ2-5
AISESGEETQY
>TRBV5-1|.|TRBJ1-4
ASSLRGGSEKLF
>TRBV30|TRBD1|TRBJ1-2
AWARTGVANYGYT
>TRBV5-6|.|TRBJ2-6
ASSLGQPAGANVLT
>TRBV7-2|.|TRBJ1-5
ASSLGTYQPQH
>TRBV7-9|TRBD1|TRBJ2-3
ASSARGQILSTDTQY
>TRBV5-1|.|TRBJ2-2
ASSLGGVGELF
>TRBV21-1|.|TRBJ1-1
ASSKRIKGLLTDTEAF
>TRBV11-2|.|TRBJ2-2
ASRLRLVGGANTGELF
>TRBV12-5|TRBD2|TRBJ2-7
ASGLIAGVPYEQY
>TRBV6-5|.|TRBJ1-3
ASSPRTGSGNTIY
>TRBV30|.|TRBJ1-2
AWSVLSANYGYT
>TRBV19|.|TRBJ1-1
ASSLGTSNTEAF
>TRBV14|TRBD1|TRBJ1-2
ASSQAGTGIYGYT
>TRBV27|.|TRBJ1-4
ASRTHRVTNEKLF
>TRBV2|.|TRBJ1-5
ASSEGSQANQPQH
>TRBV7-2|TRBD1|TRBJ2-3
ASSLVGGVSENTDTQY
>TRBV5-4|.|TRBJ2-7
ASSLEGAVPYEQY
>TRBV11-2|.|TRBJ1-2
ASSLTAYGYT
>TRBV9|TRBD1|TRBJ2-5
ASSAGDRVPETQY
>TRBV5-4|TRBD1|TRBJ1-6
ASSPDRDPLSDNSPLH
>TRBV5-1|TRBD2|TRBJ2-2
ASDSGTSGHTGELF
>TRBV5-6|TRBD1|TRBJ1-2
ASSLWDRGYYGYT
>TRBV12-3/TRBV12-4|.|TRBJ1-2
ASSLGAAPGYT
>TRBV7-9|TRBD1|TRBJ2-6
ASSRDRVLHVLT
>TRBV5-1|TRBD1|TRBJ2-7
ASSLGGQSYEQY